Below are 25 T cell receptor beta chains sequenced from a single sample in a study of blood T cell repertoires in COVID-19. TCRdb keeps only in-frame clones here, not all; method: immunoSEQ multiplex PCR. The sample records 200,000 to 250,000 clones, about 88% being singletons. The specimen was PBMCs or T cells enriched from blood (not recorded which). These receptors were taken from a woman aged 25 to 39 who had recovered from COVID-19.

The chain links TRBV7-2 to TRBJ1-6; TRBD1 matches 8 bases. This CDR3 comprises 15 residues. V trimming: 5 bases; J trimming: 8 bases; junction bases outside the gene matches: 8. Per the germline V gene, CDR1 is SGHTA and CDR2 is FQGNSA. The CDR3 DNA sequence: TGTGCCAGCAGCGTGACAGGGGCGAGGGATTCACCCCTCCACTTT. This codes for CASSVTGARDSPLHF.

V usage is TRBV2 and J usage is TRBJ2-7, with D perhaps TRBD2 (6 bases). CDR3 length equals 15 residues. V lost 6 bases, J lost 1 base, and 16 bases lay in between. CDR1 and CDR2 from the germline V gene are SNHLY and FYNNEI. The CDR3 spells CASSPKRGESYEQYF. The CDR3 DNA follows: TGTGCCAGCAGCCCCAAGCGCGGGGAATCCTACGAGCAGTACTTC.

The chain uses TRBV18 and TRBJ2-5, with 10 positions matching TRBD1. The CDR3 loop spans 15 amino acids. CDR1 and CDR2 from the germline V gene are KGHSH and LQKENI. The V segment lost 6 bases and the J segment 0 bases; nucleotides outside the gene matches: 4. The CDR3 coding sequence is TGTGCCAGCTCCCCGGGACAGGGGTACCAAGAGACCCAGTACTTC. Its translation: CASSPGQGYQETQYF.

The chain couples TRBV7-2 to TRBJ1-2, with TRBD1 as a possible D gene (5 bases). The V gene's germline CDR1 is SGHTA and CDR2 FQGNSA. Trimming removed 11 bases at V and 5 bases at J, with 15 bases between. The CDR3 length is 12 residues. In DNA, the CDR3 is TGTGCCGAGCGGGGGGTACTATATGGCTACACCTTC. Encoded protein: CAERGVLYGYTF.

The CDR3 is CASSQPSGLYEQYF. In nucleotides, the CDR3 is TGCGCCAGCAGCCAACCTAGCGGGTTATACGAGCAGTACTTC. The rearrangement uses TRBV4-1 and TRBJ2-7, with 8 positions matching TRBD2. The CDR3 has 14 residues. Unmatched junction bases numbered 4, after V lost 2 bases and J lost 4 bases. Germline assignment: CDR1 MGHRA and CDR2 YSYEKL.

V gene TRBV6-5 combines with J gene TRBJ1-2; 7 nucleotides agree with TRBD1. This CDR3 comprises 13 residues. Germline-derived CDR1 and CDR2 are MNHEY and SVGAGI. V gave up 5 bases and J gave up 6 bases; unmatched junction bases: 6. The CDR3 protein is CASSRDRENGYTF. CDR3 in DNA: TGTGCCAGCAGTCGTGACAGGGAAAATGGCTACACCTTC.

This chain links TRBV7-6 with TRBJ1-3, with 9 positions matching TRBD1. The length of the CDR3 is 14 residues. Per germline, CDR1 SGHVS and CDR2 FNYEAQ. V lost 5 bases to trimming and J lost 3 bases; unmatched junction nucleotides: 2. CDR3 nucleotide sequence: TGTGCCAGCAGCCGGGACAGGGTTGGAAACACCATATATTTT. It translates to CASSRDRVGNTIYF.

This clone was counted a few times. The chain links TRBV7-2 to TRBJ2-7; D might be TRBD2 (5 bases). Germline V lookup: CDR1 SGHTA, CDR2 FQGNSA. Trimming removed 6 bases at V and 0 bases at J, with 15 bases between. CDR3 length: 15 residues. CDR3 sequence: CASSSVSGNSYEQYF. In DNA form, the CDR3 reads TGTGCCAGCAGTTCAGTAAGCGGAAACTCCTACGAGCAGTACTTC.

This clone has more than one count but fewer than ten. This chain links TRBV4-2 with TRBJ2-7, with TRBD2 matching 10 bases. The V gene end was trimmed by 8 bases and the J gene end by 0 bases; junction bases not matched to a gene: 10. The CDR3 runs to 16 residues. Per the germline V gene, CDR1 is LGHNA and CDR2 is YNFKEQ. This CDR3 reads CASSTYLAGDSYEQYF. CDR3 DNA sequence: TGTGCCAGCTCTACCTATCTAGCGGGGGACTCCTACGAGCAGTACTTC.

This chain connects TRBV18 to TRBJ1-4; D gene uncertain. Trimming cost V 3 bases and J 1 base, with 9 bases left between them. Germline V gene sequence: CDR1 KGHSH, CDR2 LQKENI. This CDR3 is 15 amino acids long. The DNA of the CDR3 is TGTGCCAGCTCACCCCAGGATGGAACTAATGAAAAACTGTTTTTT. This sequence encodes CASSPQDGTNEKLFF.

The chain is built from TRBV11-2 and TRBJ1-1; 8 bases align to TRBD1. The CDR3 has 14 residues. The germline CDR1 and CDR2 sequences are SGHAT and FQNNGV. V gave up 7 bases and J gave up 4 bases; unmatched junction bases: 8. CDR3 DNA: TGTGCCAGCACCCCCAGGGGGCTGGCCACTGAAGCTTTCTTT. It translates to CASTPRGLATEAFF.

The V gene is TRBV6-1, the J gene TRBJ2-2; D gene uncertain. Germline assignment: CDR1 MNHNS and CDR2 SASEGT. Trimming took 3 bases from V and 4 from J, leaving 6 bases between them. CDR3 length equals 13 residues. The CDR3 DNA follows: TGTGCCAGCAGTGAGGTACTCACCGGGGAGCTGTTTTTT. As protein: CASSEVLTGELFF.

With regard to this clone: Other DNA sequences within the sample encode an identical CDR3. The chain uses TRBV29-1 and TRBJ1-2; D ambiguous. V was shortened by 6 bases and J by 1 base, with 6 bases between the two germline ends. From germline, CDR1 is SQVTM and CDR2 ANQGSEA. The CDR3 is 11 residues long. The CDR3 DNA reads TGCAGCGTGGACTTTAACTATGGCTACACCTTC. This codes for CSVDFNYGYTF. Supplemented by reference TRBV29-1 and TRBJ1-2, the full variable domain reads SAVISQKPSRDICQRGTSLTIQCQVDSQVTMMFWYRQQPGQSLTLIATANQGSEATYESGFVIDKFPISRPNLTFSTLTVSNMSPEDSSIYLCSVDFNYGYTFGSGTRLTVV.

V gene TRBV3-1 (or the pseudogene TRBV3-2) combines with J gene TRBJ2-7; tentative D call: TRBD1 (5 bases). Germline V gene lookup returns CDR1 LGHDT and CDR2 YNNKEL (reference sequence). V was pared by 4 bases and J by 1 base, with 8 bases between. This CDR3 comprises 13 residues. The CDR3: CASSRTLSYEQYF. CDR3 coding DNA: TGTGCCAGCAGCCGGACACTATCCTACGAGCAGTACTTC.

This clone was seen a single time. The J gene is TRBJ2-7, the V gene TRBV18, with D unclear. V was trimmed by 2 bases and J by 3 bases, leaving 11 bases between them. The CDR3 consists of 14 residues. Germline V gives CDR1 KGHSH, CDR2 LQKENI. CDR3 in DNA: TGTGCCAGCTCACCAGTTCCTAACTTCTACGAGCAGTACTTC. It yields the protein CASSPVPNFYEQYF.

The gene calls are TRBV11-1 and TRBJ2-2; D is possibly TRBD1 (6 bases). The CDR3 loop spans 14 amino acids. Looked up from germline, CDR1 is SGHAT and CDR2 is FQDESV (reference sequence). V lost 8 bases and J 1 base, leaving 11 bases between the germline ends. The CDR3 sequence is CASGGRGNTGELFF. Here the CDR3 DNA reads TGTGCCAGCGGGGGCAGGGGGAACACCGGGGAGCTGTTTTTT.

The rearrangement uses TRBV6-1 and TRBJ1-1, with D unresolved. The CDR3 runs 16 residues. V shed 3 bases and J shed 0 bases, with 14 bases lying between them. Germline CDR1 MNHNS, CDR2 SASEGT. The CDR3 is CASSEGGGILNTEAFF. The DNA for the CDR3 is TGTGCCAGCAGTGAGGGAGGCGGGATTTTGAACACTGAAGCTTTCTTT.

This clone was seen only once. DNA of the CDR3: TGTGCCAGCAGCCAAGAATTGGGGGGACTTGAAGCTTTCTTT. This gives the protein CASSQELGGLEAFF. The chain recombines TRBV3-1 (or the pseudogene TRBV3-2) with TRBJ1-1, with D possibly matching TRBD1 (5 bases). Trimming removed 0 bases at V and 7 bases at J, with 12 bases between. The CDR3 consists of 14 residues. In germline, CDR1 is LGHDT, CDR2 YNNKEL (reference sequence).

The chain is built from TRBV19 and TRBJ2-6; 7 bases are a match to TRBD2. CDR3 size: 19 residues. With 3 bases clipped from V and 1 base from J, the junction kept 12 bases outside the gene matches. The V gene's germline CDR1 is LNHDA and CDR2 SQIVND (reference sequence). This CDR3 is CASSIWGLTRSSGANVLTF. The CDR3 nucleotides are TGTGCCAGTAGTATCTGGGGACTAACGCGAAGTTCTGGGGCCAACGTCCTGACTTTC.

The J gene is TRBJ2-1, the V gene TRBV6-5; D not resolved. CDR3 length equals 14 residues. The V end lost 7 bases, the J end lost 8 bases, and 18 bases lay between the germline ends. CDR1 is MNHEY, CDR2 SVGAGI, per germline. The CDR3 DNA sequence: TGTGCCAGCACCCCTCCAGGTGGATGGGATGAGCAGTTCTTC. Protein product: CASTPPGGWDEQFF.

CDR3 in amino acids: CASSDFALGTTNNEQFF. In DNA, the CDR3 is TGTGCCAGCAGCGACTTCGCGCTAGGGACTACCAACAATGAGCAGTTCTTC. The chain carries TRBV7-3 and TRBJ2-1, with 7 bases matching TRBD2. With 5 bases clipped from V and 5 bases from J, the junction kept 15 bases outside the gene matches. CDR1 is SGHTA and CDR2 is FQGTGA in the germline V gene. The CDR3 contains 17 residues.

The CDR3 region is CASSLIPGGGNEQYF. CDR3 sequence (DNA): TGTGCCAGCAGCTTGATACCGGGGGGCGGAAACGAGCAGTACTTC. The chain has TRBV5-6 and TRBJ2-7; tentative D call: TRBD2 (7 bases). Trimming removed 1 base from V and 5 bases from J, with 16 bases in between. The CDR3 totals 15 residues. CDR1 is SGHDT and CDR2 is YYEEEE in the germline V gene.

The V and J genes are TRBV27 and TRBJ1-2, with D possibly matching TRBD1 (5 bases). Trimming stripped 7 bases from V and 0 bases from J, with 15 bases between. CDR1 is MNHEY, CDR2 SMNVEV, per germline (reference sequence). CDR3 length: 15 residues. CDR3 in DNA: TGTGCCAGCACCCCGGACACCTATACTAACTATGGCTACACCTTC. Protein: CASTPDTYTNYGYTF.

The CDR3 coding sequence is TGTGCCATCAGTGAAAGGCAGGATGATTCACCCCTCCACTTT. It specifies CAISERQDDSPLHF. V is TRBV10-3 and J is TRBJ1-6, with D unresolved. Germline V CDR1 and CDR2: ENHRY, SYGVKD. CDR3 size: 14 residues. V lost 3 bases and J 8 bases, leaving 11 bases between the germline ends.

The CDR3 reads CASSPNPQGASNTEAFF. DNA of the CDR3: TGTGCCAGCTCCCCAAACCCCCAGGGGGCATCGAACACTGAAGCTTTCTTT. J is TRBJ1-1 and V is TRBV18; 8 bases line up with TRBD1. This CDR3 is 17 amino acids long. The germline V gene has CDR1 KGHSH and CDR2 LQKENI. Trimming cost V 6 bases and J 1 base; bases outside gene matches: 13.